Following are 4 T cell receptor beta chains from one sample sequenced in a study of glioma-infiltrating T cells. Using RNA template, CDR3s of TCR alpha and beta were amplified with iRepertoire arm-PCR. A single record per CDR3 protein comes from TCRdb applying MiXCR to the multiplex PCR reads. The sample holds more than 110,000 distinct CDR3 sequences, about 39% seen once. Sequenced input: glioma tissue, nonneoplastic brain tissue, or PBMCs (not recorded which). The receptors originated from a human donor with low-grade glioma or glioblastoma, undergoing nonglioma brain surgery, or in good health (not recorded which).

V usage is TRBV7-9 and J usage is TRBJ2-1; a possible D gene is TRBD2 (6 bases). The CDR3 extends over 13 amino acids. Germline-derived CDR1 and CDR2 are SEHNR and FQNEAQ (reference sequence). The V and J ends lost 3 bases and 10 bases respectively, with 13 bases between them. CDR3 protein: CASSLTSEVEQFF. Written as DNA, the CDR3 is TGTGCCAGCAGCTTGACTAGTGAGGTGGAGCAGTTCTTC.

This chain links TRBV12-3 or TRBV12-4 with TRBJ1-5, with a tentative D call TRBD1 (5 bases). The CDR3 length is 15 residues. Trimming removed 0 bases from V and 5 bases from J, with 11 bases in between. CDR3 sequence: CASSLAVTADQPQHF. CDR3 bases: TGTGCCAGCAGTTTAGCGGTGACAGCCGATCAGCCCCAGCATTTT.

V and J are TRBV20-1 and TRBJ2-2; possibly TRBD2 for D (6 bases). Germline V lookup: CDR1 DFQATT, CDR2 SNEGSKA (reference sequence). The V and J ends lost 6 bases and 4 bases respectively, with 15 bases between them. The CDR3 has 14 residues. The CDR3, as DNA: TGCAGTGCAACTACTAGCACCCCCACCGGGGAGCTGTTTTTT. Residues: CSATTSTPTGELFF.

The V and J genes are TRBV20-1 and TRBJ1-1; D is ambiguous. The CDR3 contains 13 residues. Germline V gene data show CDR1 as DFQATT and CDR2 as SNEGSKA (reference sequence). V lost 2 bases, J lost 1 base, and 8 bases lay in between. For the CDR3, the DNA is TGCAGTGCTAGACCCAGAGAGAACACTGAAGCTTTCTTT. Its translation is CSARPRENTEAFF.